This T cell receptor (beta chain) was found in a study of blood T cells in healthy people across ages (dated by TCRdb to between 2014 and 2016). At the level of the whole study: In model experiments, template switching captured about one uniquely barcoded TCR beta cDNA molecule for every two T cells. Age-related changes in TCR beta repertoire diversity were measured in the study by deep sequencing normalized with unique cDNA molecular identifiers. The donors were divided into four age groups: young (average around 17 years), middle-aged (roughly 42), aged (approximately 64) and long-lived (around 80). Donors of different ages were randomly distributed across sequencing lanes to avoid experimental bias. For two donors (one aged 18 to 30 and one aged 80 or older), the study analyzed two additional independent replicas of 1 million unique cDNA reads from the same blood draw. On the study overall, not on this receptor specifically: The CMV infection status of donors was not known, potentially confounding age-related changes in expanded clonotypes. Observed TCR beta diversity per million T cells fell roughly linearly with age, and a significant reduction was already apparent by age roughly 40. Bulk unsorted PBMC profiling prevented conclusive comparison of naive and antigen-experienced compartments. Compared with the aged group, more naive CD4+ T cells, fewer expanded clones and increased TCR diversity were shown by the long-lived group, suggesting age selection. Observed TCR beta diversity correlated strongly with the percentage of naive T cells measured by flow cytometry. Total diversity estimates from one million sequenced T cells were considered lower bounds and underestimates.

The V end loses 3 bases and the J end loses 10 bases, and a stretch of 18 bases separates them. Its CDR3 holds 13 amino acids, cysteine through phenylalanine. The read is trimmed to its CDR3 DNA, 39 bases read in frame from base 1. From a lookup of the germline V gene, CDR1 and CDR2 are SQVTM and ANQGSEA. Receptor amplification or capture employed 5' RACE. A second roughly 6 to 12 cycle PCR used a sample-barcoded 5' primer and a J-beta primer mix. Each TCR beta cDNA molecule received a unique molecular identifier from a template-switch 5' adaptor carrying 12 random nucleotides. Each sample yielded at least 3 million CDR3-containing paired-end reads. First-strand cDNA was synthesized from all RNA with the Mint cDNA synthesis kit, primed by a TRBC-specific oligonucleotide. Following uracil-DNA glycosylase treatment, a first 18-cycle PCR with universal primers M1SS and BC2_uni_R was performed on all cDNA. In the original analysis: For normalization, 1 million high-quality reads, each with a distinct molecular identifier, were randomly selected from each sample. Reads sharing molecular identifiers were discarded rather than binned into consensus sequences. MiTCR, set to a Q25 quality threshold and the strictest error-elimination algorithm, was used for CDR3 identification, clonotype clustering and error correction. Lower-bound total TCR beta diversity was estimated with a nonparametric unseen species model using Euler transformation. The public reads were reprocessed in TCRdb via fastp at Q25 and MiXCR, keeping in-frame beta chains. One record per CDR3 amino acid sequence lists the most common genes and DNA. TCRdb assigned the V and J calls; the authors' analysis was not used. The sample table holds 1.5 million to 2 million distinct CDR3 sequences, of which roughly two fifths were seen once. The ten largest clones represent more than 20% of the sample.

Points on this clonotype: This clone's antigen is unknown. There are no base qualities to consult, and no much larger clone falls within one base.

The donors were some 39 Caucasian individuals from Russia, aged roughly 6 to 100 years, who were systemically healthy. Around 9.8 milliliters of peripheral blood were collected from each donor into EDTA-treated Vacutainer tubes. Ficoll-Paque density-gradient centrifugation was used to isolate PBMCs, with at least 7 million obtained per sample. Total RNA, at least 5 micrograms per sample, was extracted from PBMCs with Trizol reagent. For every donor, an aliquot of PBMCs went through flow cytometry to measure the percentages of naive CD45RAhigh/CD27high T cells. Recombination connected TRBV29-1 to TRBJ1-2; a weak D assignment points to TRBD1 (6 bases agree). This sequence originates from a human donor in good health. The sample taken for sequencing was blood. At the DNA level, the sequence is TGCAGCGTTGACTCGTCAGGGGAAGAAGACTACACCTTC. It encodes CSVDSSGEEDYTF. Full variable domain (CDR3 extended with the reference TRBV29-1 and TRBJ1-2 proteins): SAVISQKPSRDICQRGTSLTIQCQVDSQVTMMFWYRQQPGQSLTLIATANQGSEATYESGFVIDKFPISRPNLTFSTLTVSNMSPEDSSIYLCSVDSSGEEDYTFGSGTRLTVV.